This entry lists 22 T cell receptor beta chains sequenced from one sample in a study of radiotherapy plus CTLA-4 blockade in lung cancer. Some clones are missing from TCRdb's copy, which holds only in-frame ones; the method was immunoSEQ multiplex PCR. Of 75,000 to 95,000 clones in the sample, roughly 78% were seen once. The source was peripheral blood, collected from a patient treated with radiotherapy plus ipilimumab. These receptors all come from a human donor with non-small cell lung cancer that progressed on radiotherapy plus ipilimumab.

The chain uses TRBV13 and TRBJ2-7; D gene unclear. V gave up 4 bases and J gave up 3 bases, with 13 bases separating them. This CDR3 has 14 amino acids. The germline CDR1 and CDR2 sequences are PRHDT and FYEKMQ (reference sequence). CDR3 region: CASSSTRLNYEQYF. CDR3 bases: TGTGCCAGCAGCTCTACTCGACTGAACTACGAGCAGTACTTC. Full variable domain (outside the CDR3, taken from reference TRBV13 and TRBJ2-7): AAGVIQSPRHLIKEKRETATLKCYPIPRHDTVYWYQQGPGQDPQFLISFYEKMQSDKGSIPDRFSAQQFSDYHSELNMSSLELGDSALYFCASSSTRLNYEQYFGPGTRLTVT.

This clone was picked up a small number of times. The rearrangement joins TRBV11-2 to TRBJ2-1; TRBD2 agrees at 8 bases. The J segment lost 6 bases and the V segment lost 5 bases, leaving 12 bases of the junction unmatched. The CDR3 is 16 residues long. Germline loops: CDR1 SGHAT, CDR2 FQNNGV. This chain's CDR3 is CASSPGDGRAFNEQFF. CDR3 DNA sequence: TGTGCCAGCAGCCCCGGGGACGGGAGGGCCTTCAATGAGCAGTTCTTC. Full variable domain (missing parts from reference TRBV11-2 and TRBJ2-1): EAGVAQSPRYKIIEKRQSVAFWCNPISGHATLYWYQQILGQGPKLLIQFQNNGVVDDSQLPKDRFSAERLKGVDSTLKIQPAKLEDSAVYLCASSPGDGRAFNEQFFGPGTRLTVL.

The J gene is TRBJ2-1, the V gene TRBV7-9, with D uncertain. The ends were cut back, 3 bases at V and 7 bases at J, with 4 bases in the middle. The CDR3 extends over 11 amino acids. Germline loops: CDR1 SEHNR, CDR2 FQNEAQ (reference sequence). Here the CDR3 DNA reads TGTGCCAGCAGCTTTCAGAATGAGCAGTTCTTC. It encodes CASSFQNEQFF.

The CDR3 loop reads CASKASGASTDTQYF. DNA for the CDR3: TGTGCCAGCAAAGCTAGCGGAGCTAGCACAGATACGCAGTATTTT. The chain links TRBV2 to TRBJ2-3, with TRBD2 matching over 7 bases. CDR1 SNHLY and CDR2 FYNNEI come from the germline V gene. V was clipped by 7 bases and J by 0 bases; unmatched bases: 7. The CDR3 contains 15 residues.

J is TRBJ2-7 and V is TRBV5-1; D assignment may be TRBD1 or TRBD2 (5 bases each). This CDR3 is built from 17 residues. Germline V gives CDR1 SGHRS, CDR2 YFSETQ. With 1 base removed from V and 2 bases from J, the gap between germline ends came to 19 bases. The CDR3 nucleotides are TGCGCCAGCAGCTTGTGGCCCGCCGGGACCGGAGCCTACGAGCAGTACTTC. It is translated as CASSLWPAGTGAYEQYF. The full variable domain, rest sourced from reference TRBV5-1 and TRBJ2-7, is KAGVTQTPRYLIKTRGQQVTLSCSPISGHRSVSWYQQTPGQGLQFLFEYFSETQRNKGNFPGRFSGRQFSNSRSEMNVSTLELGDSALYLCASSLWPAGTGAYEQYFGPGTRLTVT.

The J gene is TRBJ2-7, the V gene TRBV30; no firm D call. Germline V gene sequence: CDR1 GTSNPN, CDR2 SVGIG (reference sequence). The V gene lost 1 base and the J gene lost 3 bases, with 7 bases spanning the gap. This CDR3 comprises 12 residues. CDR3 bases: TGTGCCTGGAGTGGACCGGTCTACGAGCAGTACTTC. This gives the protein CAWSGPVYEQYF.

The sample holds a few counts of this clone. The chain couples TRBV9 to TRBJ2-5; 7 bases are a match to TRBD2. The CDR3 totals 14 residues. Losses at the gene ends were 0 bases for V and 4 bases for J; bases not matched to a gene: 3. Germline assignment: CDR1 SGDLS and CDR2 YYNGEE. CDR3 in amino acids: CASSVGIAGETQYF. DNA of the CDR3: TGTGCCAGCAGCGTAGGAATAGCGGGAGAGACCCAGTACTTC.

The sample holds one count of this clone. The chain recombines TRBV19 with TRBJ1-5; D is undetermined. Trimming pared 3 bases from V and 6 bases from J, leaving 12 bases between. From germline, CDR1 is LNHDA and CDR2 SQIVND (reference sequence). The CDR3 has 14 amino acids. The CDR3 DNA sequence: TGTGCCAGTAGTATTGGAGCGGAGGGTCAGCCCCAGCATTTT. Protein product: CASSIGAEGQPQHF.

The chain is built from TRBV10-3 and TRBJ2-7, with 7 bases fitting TRBD1. The CDR3 contains 14 residues. The V and J ends lost 2 bases and 3 bases, in that order; junction bases with no gene match: 4. Germline V CDR1 and CDR2: ENHRY, SYGVKD. The CDR3 is CAISEDRDLYEQYF. CDR3 DNA: TGTGCCATCAGTGAGGACAGGGATCTCTACGAGCAGTACTTC.

This clone was picked up a small number of times. This chain joins TRBV4-1 and TRBJ2-7; perhaps D is TRBD1 or TRBD2 (5 bases each). CDR3 size: 14 residues. The germline V and J ends were trimmed by 7 bases and 5 bases, with 18 bases remaining between them. Germline V gene sequence: CDR1 MGHRA, CDR2 YSYEKL. The CDR3 DNA reads as TGCGCCAGCACCCCCGGGGACCTTACCAACGAGCAGTACTTC. Residues: CASTPGDLTNEQYF.

The chain has TRBV5-4 and TRBJ2-7; TRBD1 agrees at 8 bases. V dropped 4 bases and J dropped 7; count of bases not matched to a gene: 4. The length of the CDR3 is 12 residues. Germline assignment: CDR1 SGHNT and CDR2 YYREEE (reference sequence). Here the CDR3 DNA reads TGTGCCAGCAGCACCAACAGGGGGGAGCAGTACTTC. It translates to CASSTNRGEQYF. Using reference TRBV5-4 and TRBJ2-7 for the parts outside the CDR3, the full variable domain is ETGVTQSPTHLIKTRGQQVTLRCSSQSGHNTVSWYQQALGQGPQFIFQYYREEENGRGNFPPRFSGLQFPNYSSELNVNALELDDSALYLCASSTNRGEQYFGPGTRLTVT.

The rearrangement uses TRBV7-8 and TRBJ2-7, with D perhaps TRBD1 or TRBD2 (6 bases each). The CDR3 is made up of 18 amino acids. Germline-derived CDR1 and CDR2 are SGHVS and FQNEAQ. V gave up 0 bases and J gave up 5 bases, with 23 bases separating them. The CDR3 here is CASSLAHGGLGFGNEQYF. For the CDR3, the DNA is TGTGCCAGCAGCTTAGCGCATGGGGGGCTGGGGTTCGGGAACGAGCAGTACTTC.

This chain links TRBV5-6 with TRBJ2-2; D not resolved. The CDR3 covers 16 residues. Trimming pared 3 bases from V and 1 base from J, leaving 13 bases between. Germline lookup yields CDR1 SGHDT and CDR2 YYEEEE. The CDR3 sequence is CASSSVELVNTGELFF. In DNA, the CDR3 is TGTGCCAGCAGCTCGGTGGAGCTCGTGAACACCGGGGAGCTGTTTTTT.

The chain links TRBV4-2 to TRBJ2-2, with D perhaps being TRBD1 or TRBD2 (5 bases each). CDR3 length equals 16 residues. Trimming took 4 bases from V and 1 from J, leaving 13 bases between them. The V gene's germline CDR1 is LGHNA and CDR2 YNFKEQ. The CDR3 region is CASSRGPGQNTGELFF. The CDR3 DNA reads as TGTGCCAGCAGCCGAGGGCCGGGGCAGAACACCGGGGAGCTGTTTTTT.

This clone was recorded once. CDR3 coding DNA: TGTGCCAGCAGCGTTAGCGGGGGGGCCGGCGATGAGCAGTTCTTC. Its protein product is CASSVSGGAGDEQFF. V gene TRBV7-9 combines with J gene TRBJ2-1, with TRBD2 identical over 11 bases. The germline gives CDR1 SEHNR, CDR2 FQNEAQ (reference sequence). J was trimmed by 8 bases and V by 5 bases; bases with no gene match: 8. This CDR3 is 15 amino acids long.

V gene TRBV7-9 combines with J gene TRBJ2-7; the match to TRBD1 covers 7 bases. The ends lost 3 bases at V and 2 bases at J; junction bases unmatched: 1. There are 13 residues in the CDR3. Germline loops: CDR1 SEHNR, CDR2 FQNEAQ (reference sequence). CDR3 amino acids: CASSFGTAYEQYF. CDR3 DNA sequence: TGTGCCAGCAGCTTCGGGACAGCCTACGAGCAGTACTTC.

This clone has just a few counts. V and J are TRBV10-3 and TRBJ2-5, with D maybe TRBD2 (6 bases). Germline V CDR1 and CDR2: ENHRY, SYGVKD. The CDR3 is 14 residues long. With 11 bases removed from V and 1 base from J, the gap between germline ends came to 17 bases. The CDR3 here is CAALDPGAQETQYF. DNA of the CDR3: TGTGCCGCCCTCGACCCGGGAGCCCAAGAGACCCAGTACTTC.

CDR3 sequence (DNA): TGTGCCAGCAGCTTAAGAGGGACAGGGAGTGAAAAACTGTTTTTT. This gives the protein CASSLRGTGSEKLFF. This chain links TRBV7-9 with TRBJ1-4; 9 bases are shared with TRBD1. The germline V gene has CDR1 SEHNR and CDR2 FQNEAQ (reference sequence). V was pared by 2 bases and J by 7 bases, with 5 bases of the junction left unmatched. The CDR3 is 15 residues long.

The chain links TRBV9 to TRBJ2-1; TRBD2 agrees at 12 bases. V trimming: 3 bases; J trimming: 4 bases; junction bases outside the gene matches: 2. The CDR3 runs to 15 residues. Germline values: CDR1 SGDLS, CDR2 YYNGEE. CDR3 coding DNA: TGTGCCAGCAGCGCTAGCGGGAGGGGTTACAATGAGCAGTTCTTC. As protein: CASSASGRGYNEQFF. The whole variable domain, remainder taken from reference TRBV9 and TRBJ2-1, is DSGVTQTPKHLITATGQRVTLRCSPRSGDLSVYWYQQSLDQGLQFLIQYYNGEERAKGNILERFSAQQFPDLHSELNLSSLELGDSALYFCASSASGRGYNEQFFGPGTRLTVL.

The chain has TRBV6-5 and TRBJ2-1, with a weak D call TRBD1 (7 bases). The germline CDR1 and CDR2 sequences are MNHEY and SVGAGI. With 5 bases removed from V and 3 bases from J, the gap between germline ends came to 11 bases. The CDR3 extends over 14 amino acids. CDR3 loop: CASSRQGGYNEQFF. DNA for the CDR3: TGTGCCAGCAGTCGGCAGGGGGGCTACAATGAGCAGTTCTTC.

The chain recombines TRBV5-1 with TRBJ2-2; D is uncertain. Trimming left V 1 base short and J 6 bases short, with 10 bases between. Looked up from germline, CDR1 is SGHRS and CDR2 is YFSETQ. The CDR3 is 14 residues long. In nucleotides, the CDR3 is TGCGCCAGCAGCTTGACAGTATCCCCCGGGGAGCTGTTTTTT. It yields the protein CASSLTVSPGELFF.

V gene TRBV10-1 combines with J gene TRBJ2-1; 11 bases align to TRBD2. V lost 3 bases, J lost 10 bases, and 2 bases stayed unmatched. In germline, CDR1 is WNHNN, CDR2 SYGVQD (reference sequence). The length of the CDR3 is 13 residues. This CDR3 is CASSELAGEEQFF. DNA of the CDR3: TGCGCCAGCAGTGAACTAGCGGGAGAAGAGCAGTTCTTC.